Listed below are T cell receptor beta chains from one sample, sequenced in a study of T cell responses to AZD1222 COVID-19 vaccine. Sequenced by immunoSEQ multiplex PCR; TCRdb stores in-frame clones only, minus some. The sample lists 140,000 to 150,000 clones, more than 85% occurring once. The sequencing used peripheral blood, collected after recovery from COVID-19. These receptors all stem from an adult who had recovered from COVID-19. CDR3s include the opening cysteine and the closing phenylalanine or tryptophan. Each record gives: J gene, clone size, D gene, V gene, CDR3 DNA, CDR3 protein. A D gene is named only where the DNA matches it firmly. Expanded clones are given a class, and other clones once, few, many or no size at all.

J gene: TRBJ2-1
clone size: NA
D gene: TRBD1
V gene: TRBV10-3
CDR3 DNA: TGTGCCATCAGTGAGGACAGGGGGGTAAACAATGAGCAGTTCTTC
CDR3 protein: CAISEDRGVNNEQFF

J gene: TRBJ2-5
clone size: NA
D gene: TRBD1
V gene: TRBV5-5
CDR3 DNA: TGTGCCAGCAGCTTGGCCGACAGGGTTGAGACCCAGTACTTC
CDR3 protein: CASSLADRVETQYF

J gene: TRBJ1-2
clone size: NA
D gene: NA
V gene: TRBV28
CDR3 DNA: TGTGCCAGCAGTTCCCCGGACGGCTTTTATGGCTACACCTTC
CDR3 protein: CASSSPDGFYGYTF

J gene: TRBJ2-1
clone size: NA
D gene: NA
V gene: TRBV6-1
CDR3 DNA: TGTGCCAGCAGTGAAGGGGGACTGGGACCCTACAATGAGCAGTTCTTC
CDR3 protein: CASSEGGLGPYNEQFF

J gene: TRBJ2-7
clone size: NA
D gene: TRBD2
V gene: TRBV5-1
CDR3 DNA: TGCGCCAGCAGCCTCGACTTTAGCGGGGGCTACGAGCAGTACTTC
CDR3 protein: CASSLDFSGGYEQYF

J gene: TRBJ2-3
clone size: NA
D gene: NA
V gene: TRBV4-1
CDR3 DNA: TGCGCCAGCAGCCAATCGTTCCCAGATACGCAGTATTTT
CDR3 protein: CASSQSFPDTQYF

J gene: TRBJ1-4
clone size: NA
D gene: NA
V gene: TRBV2
CDR3 DNA: TGTGCCAGCACCTACTGGGGGTCTAATGAAAAACTGTTTTTT
CDR3 protein: CASTYWGSNEKLFF

J gene: TRBJ2-1
clone size: NA
D gene: TRBD1
V gene: TRBV28
CDR3 DNA: TGTGCCAGCAGTCCACAGGGGGCCACCTACAATGAGCAGTTCTTC
CDR3 protein: CASSPQGATYNEQFF

J gene: TRBJ1-2
clone size: NA
D gene: NA
V gene: TRBV18
CDR3 DNA: TGTGCCAGCTCACGAGACGGCAAGGGCTATGGCTACACCTTC
CDR3 protein: CASSRDGKGYGYTF

J gene: TRBJ1-1
clone size: NA
D gene: NA
V gene: TRBV6-4
CDR3 DNA: TGTGCCAGCAATAGGCTTCGGCGGTACATGAACACTGAAGCTTTCTTT
CDR3 protein: CASNRLRRYMNTEAFF

J gene: TRBJ2-7
clone size: once
D gene: NA
V gene: TRBV21-1
CDR3 DNA: TGTGCCAGCAGCAAAGAAGAGGACCGGGACAAGGGGCCCTCCATCTCCTACGAGCAGTACTTC
CDR3 protein: CASSKEEDRDKGPSISYEQYF

J gene: TRBJ1-4
clone size: NA
D gene: NA
V gene: TRBV6-1
CDR3 DNA: TGTGCCAGCAGTGAAGTTCGGCGGTACGGGGAAAAACTGTTTTTT
CDR3 protein: CASSEVRRYGEKLFF

J gene: TRBJ1-5
clone size: NA
D gene: NA
V gene: TRBV2
CDR3 DNA: TGTGCCAGCAGTGAAGTAGAGGGAAGGAATCAGCCCCAGCATTTT
CDR3 protein: CASSEVEGRNQPQHF

J gene: TRBJ1-1
clone size: NA
D gene: TRBD1
V gene: TRBV6-5
CDR3 DNA: TGTGCCAGCAGCCCCGGGACAGGGCAGAACACTGAAGCTTTCTTT
CDR3 protein: CASSPGTGQNTEAFF

J gene: TRBJ2-3
clone size: NA
D gene: NA
V gene: TRBV2
CDR3 DNA: TGTGCCAGCAGGAGGTCTTTCGGCCTTATCGCAGATACGCAGTATTTT
CDR3 protein: CASRRSFGLIADTQYF

J gene: TRBJ2-5
clone size: once
D gene: TRBD1
V gene: TRBV19
CDR3 DNA: TGTGCCAGTGGGGGACAGGGGGCTGAAGAGACCCAGTACTTC
CDR3 protein: CASGGQGAEETQYF

J gene: TRBJ2-3
clone size: NA
D gene: NA
V gene: TRBV18
CDR3 DNA: TGTGCCAGCTCCAACCCGGGCGGAACCACAGATACGCAGTATTTT
CDR3 protein: CASSNPGGTTDTQYF

J gene: TRBJ1-4
clone size: NA
D gene: TRBD1
V gene: TRBV5-1
CDR3 DNA: TGCGCCAGCAGCCTAGGGACAGGGTCTAATGAAAAACTGTTTTTT
CDR3 protein: CASSLGTGSNEKLFF

J gene: TRBJ2-3
clone size: NA
D gene: TRBD2
V gene: TRBV15
CDR3 DNA: TGTGCCACCAGCAGGGGCGAGCTAGCGGGAGGGACAGATACGCAGTATTTT
CDR3 protein: CATSRGELAGGTDTQYF

J gene: TRBJ1-5
clone size: NA
D gene: TRBD1
V gene: TRBV6-5
CDR3 DNA: TGTGCCAGCAGTTTCGACAGGGTTAAGCCCCAGCATTTT
CDR3 protein: CASSFDRVKPQHF

J gene: TRBJ2-3
clone size: NA
D gene: TRBD2
V gene: TRBV6-4
CDR3 DNA: TGTGCCAGCAGTGTAGCGGGAGGGCTAGATACGCAGTATTTT
CDR3 protein: CASSVAGGLDTQYF

J gene: TRBJ2-1
clone size: NA
D gene: TRBD2
V gene: TRBV12-5
CDR3 DNA: TGTGCTAGTGGTTTGGTACTAGGACTAGCGGGAGGGGGGTCCTACAATGAGCAGTTCTTC
CDR3 protein: CASGLVLGLAGGGSYNEQFF

J gene: TRBJ1-1
clone size: NA
D gene: NA
V gene: TRBV9
CDR3 DNA: TGTGCCAGCAGCGTAAGCGGAACTGAAGCTTTCTTT
CDR3 protein: CASSVSGTEAFF

J gene: TRBJ2-2
clone size: NA
D gene: TRBD2
V gene: TRBV2
CDR3 DNA: TGTGCCAGCAGCCAAGGGGCGCTAGCGGGAGCCCCCGGGGAGCTGTTTTTT
CDR3 protein: CASSQGALAGAPGELFF

J gene: TRBJ2-6
clone size: NA
D gene: NA
V gene: TRBV27
CDR3 DNA: TGTGCCAGCAGTTTACAAGCAGGGACTGCGGGTGTAGGGGCCAACGTCCTGACTTTC
CDR3 protein: CASSLQAGTAGVGANVLTF

J gene: TRBJ2-5
clone size: NA
D gene: NA
V gene: TRBV7-8
CDR3 DNA: TGTGCCAGCAGCCGCTCTGTGAGTCAGGGGAAAATTCCTTGGGAGACCCAGTACTTC
CDR3 protein: CASSRSVSQGKIPWETQYF

J gene: TRBJ2-5
clone size: once
D gene: NA
V gene: TRBV24-1
CDR3 DNA: TGTGCCACCAGTGACCGGATCCACGGGACCCAGTACTTC
CDR3 protein: CATSDRIHGTQYF

J gene: TRBJ2-1
clone size: NA
D gene: NA
V gene: TRBV7-9
CDR3 DNA: TGTGCCAGCAGCTCTACTGAGAGAGGGATCTACAATGAGCAGTTCTTC
CDR3 protein: CASSSTERGIYNEQFF

J gene: TRBJ1-1
clone size: NA
D gene: NA
V gene: TRBV9
CDR3 DNA: TGTGCCAGCAGCCCCCGGGACATTTTCATGAACACTGAAGCTTTCTTT
CDR3 protein: CASSPRDIFMNTEAFF

J gene: TRBJ1-5
clone size: NA
D gene: NA
V gene: TRBV3-1/TRBV3-2
CDR3 DNA: TGTGCCAGCAGCCGTGGACGCAAACACAATCAGCCCCAGCATTTT
CDR3 protein: CASSRGRKHNQPQHF

J gene: TRBJ2-7
clone size: NA
D gene: NA
V gene: TRBV19
CDR3 DNA: TGTGCCAGTAGTATACAGGGAAAAAACTCCTACGAGCAGTACTTC
CDR3 protein: CASSIQGKNSYEQYF

J gene: TRBJ2-7
clone size: NA
D gene: TRBD2
V gene: TRBV9
CDR3 DNA: TGTGCCAGCAGCGTTAGCGGGAACTACGAGCAGTACTTC
CDR3 protein: CASSVSGNYEQYF

J gene: TRBJ1-3
clone size: NA
D gene: NA
V gene: TRBV7-8
CDR3 DNA: TGTGCCAGCACCGTATCTACCTCTGGAAACACCATATATTTT
CDR3 protein: CASTVSTSGNTIYF

J gene: TRBJ2-7
clone size: NA
D gene: NA
V gene: TRBV7-9
CDR3 DNA: TGTGCCAGCAGCCCCCTCGGGACGGTGGAATCGGAGCAGTACTTC
CDR3 protein: CASSPLGTVESEQYF

J gene: TRBJ1-5
clone size: NA
D gene: TRBD1
V gene: TRBV19
CDR3 DNA: TGTGCCAGTCGCCCCAGGACAGGGTCAAGCAATCAGCCCCAGCATTTT
CDR3 protein: CASRPRTGSSNQPQHF